The next 17 T cell receptor beta chains were all read from a single sample in a study of Graves' ophthalmopathy and Graves' hyperthyroidism. The study amplified TCR beta CDR3 regions using RNA transcripts. Scientists carried out first-round RT-PCR using HTBI primers and then a second-round multiplex PCR. In TCRdb, the multiplex PCR reads were re-called with MiXCR into one record per CDR3 protein. This table holds 360,000 or so distinct CDR3 sequences, 18% found once. Specimen: peripheral blood. All receptors derive from a woman aged 18 to 35 with Graves' ophthalmopathy.

This clonotype was recorded a few times. V usage is TRBV18 and J usage is TRBJ2-7; possible D gene TRBD1, 6 bases. This CDR3 has 14 residues. Trimming removed 3 bases at V and 4 bases at J, with 13 bases between. The germline gives CDR1 KGHSH, CDR2 LQKENI. CDR3 region: CASSPPGGWYEQYF. The DNA of the CDR3 is TGTGCCAGCTCACCCCCTGGGGGCTGGTACGAGCAGTACTTC. Filled out from reference TRBV18 and TRBJ2-7, the complete variable domain reads NAGVMQNPRHLVRRRGQEARLRCSPMKGHSHVYWYRQLPEEGLKFMVYLQKENIIDESGMPKERFSAEFPKEGPSILRIQQVVRGDSAAYFCASSPPGGWYEQYFGPGTRLTVT.

This clonotype was seen at least ten times. The chain uses TRBV28 and TRBJ2-2, with 12 bases aligning to TRBD2. The CDR3 sequence is 16 residues long. J was trimmed by 3 bases and V by 5 bases; bases with no gene match: 4. Germline V CDR1 and CDR2: MDHEN, SYDVKM. CDR3 region: CASSLAGGPDTGELFF. CDR3 sequence (DNA): TGTGCCAGCAGTCTAGCGGGAGGGCCAGACACCGGGGAGCTGTTTTTT.

This clonotype has a count of ten or more. The V call is TRBV27, the J call TRBJ2-5; 12 bases match TRBD2. Looked up from germline, CDR1 is MNHEY and CDR2 is SMNVEV (reference sequence). V dropped 3 bases and J dropped 9; count of bases not matched to a gene: 2. The length of the CDR3 is 13 residues. The CDR3 here is CASSFSSGGAQYF. CDR3 DNA sequence: TGTGCCAGCAGTTTTTCTAGCGGGGGGGCCCAGTACTTC.

V is TRBV9 and J is TRBJ1-2; possibly TRBD1 for D (5 bases). This CDR3 is built from 15 residues. Germline V gene sequence: CDR1 SGDLS, CDR2 YYNGEE. The V and J ends lost 5 bases and 3 bases respectively, with 17 bases between them. This CDR3 is CASSYQGTADYGYTF. The CDR3 region has the DNA TGTGCCAGCAGTTACCAAGGGACGGCGGACTATGGCTACACCTTC.

This clonotype has more than one count but fewer than ten. The chain links TRBV18 to TRBJ2-4, with 13 bases matching TRBD2. This CDR3 spans 17 amino acids. With 6 bases clipped from V and 9 bases from J, the junction kept 14 bases outside the gene matches. CDR1 KGHSH and CDR2 LQKENI come from the germline V gene. CDR3: CASSAPTGLAGVGIQYF. CDR3 nucleotides: TGTGCCAGCTCCGCCCCGACAGGACTAGCGGGAGTGGGCATTCAGTACTTC.

This clonotype was picked up many times. The CDR3 loop reads CATSPQAPETQYF. DNA of the CDR3: TGTGCCACCAGTCCGCAGGCTCCCGAGACCCAGTACTTC. V is TRBV15 and J is TRBJ2-5; D not resolved. The germline V and J ends were trimmed by 6 bases and 5 bases, with 13 bases remaining between them. Germline assignment: CDR1 LNHNV and CDR2 YYDKDF (reference sequence). CDR3 size: 13 residues.

This clonotype was observed at least ten times. The chain recombines TRBV12-3 or TRBV12-4 with TRBJ1-2; D might be TRBD1 (5 bases). CDR3 length equals 15 residues. Between the trimmed V and J ends, which lost 5 bases and 0 bases, there was a span of 13 bases. This CDR3 reads CASSPDSLANYGYTF. The CDR3 region has the DNA TGTGCCAGCAGTCCTGACAGCCTAGCTAACTATGGCTACACCTTC.

This clonotype was seen ten or more times. A much larger clone differs by one base, so this may be a read error. This chain joins TRBV27 and TRBJ2-7; a possible D gene is TRBD2 (5 bases). Germline V CDR1 and CDR2: MNHEY, SMNVEV (reference sequence). The CDR3 is 13 residues long. Between the trimmed V and J ends, which lost 3 bases and 6 bases, there was a span of 12 bases. Here the CDR3 reads CASSLDGNCEQYF. CDR3 bases: TGTGCCAGCAGTTTGGACGGGAACTGCGAGCAGTACTTC.

This clonotype was seen a few times. The chain has TRBV6-1 and TRBJ2-7; no firm D call. The ends were cut back, 7 bases at V and 0 bases at J, with 7 bases in the middle. Germline assignment: CDR1 MNHNS and CDR2 SASEGT. This CDR3 has 12 residues. This chain's CDR3 is CASKGVSYEQYF. The CDR3 bases are TGTGCCAGCAAGGGTGTCTCCTACGAGCAGTACTTC.

At least ten counts were recorded for this clonotype. This sequence joins TRBV15 and TRBJ1-1, with 10 bases identical to TRBD1. Germline V gene data show CDR1 as LNHNV and CDR2 as YYDKDF (reference sequence). After removal of 0 bases from V and 2 bases from J, the junction contained 9 bases not matched to a gene. The CDR3 extends over 18 amino acids. The DNA of the CDR3 is TGTGCCACCAGCAGAGATCGGGGGACAGGGGTGGGCAACACTGAAGCTTTCTTT. Residues: CATSRDRGTGVGNTEAFF. Full variable domain (outside the CDR3, taken from reference TRBV15 and TRBJ1-1): DAMVIQNPRYQVTQFGKPVTLSCSQTLNHNVMYWYQQKSSQAPKLLFHYYDKDFNNEADTPDNFQSRRPNTSFCFLDIRSPGLGDTAMYLCATSRDRGTGVGNTEAFFGQGTRLTVV.

This clonotype was counted ten times or more. The rearrangement joins TRBV27 to TRBJ1-2; TRBD1 is a possible D gene (6 bases). CDR3 length equals 13 residues. In germline, CDR1 is MNHEY, CDR2 SMNVEV (reference sequence). V lost 5 bases and J 8 bases, leaving 15 bases between the germline ends. CDR3 DNA: TGTGCCAGCAGTCTACAGGGATCTTGGGGCTACACCTTC. Protein: CASSLQGSWGYTF.

This clonotype has more than one count but fewer than ten. CDR3 DNA sequence: TGTGCCAGCAGTTTATTAGATGGGAAGGAGACCCAGTACTTC. Translating gives CASSLLDGKETQYF. V and J are TRBV12-3 or TRBV12-4 and TRBJ2-5, with no clear D. The CDR3 consists of 14 residues. V lost 2 bases and J lost 5, with 12 bases in between.

This clonotype was observed at least ten times. The rearrangement joins TRBV20-1 to TRBJ2-2; the D gene is possibly TRBD1 (5 bases). This CDR3 spans 15 amino acids. V was shortened by 1 base and J by 3 bases, with 12 bases between the two germline ends. CDR1 is DFQATT and CDR2 is SNEGSKA in the germline V gene (reference sequence). CDR3 region: CSARVPREDTGELFF. For the CDR3, the DNA is TGCAGTGCTAGAGTGCCCAGGGAAGACACCGGGGAGCTGTTTTTT.

At least ten counts were recorded for this clonotype. The chain is built from TRBV28 and TRBJ1-1; D is unclear. This CDR3 comprises 11 residues. Germline V gene sequence: CDR1 MDHEN, CDR2 SYDVKM. V was shortened by 10 bases and J by 7 bases, with 13 bases between the two germline ends. The CDR3 DNA is TGTGCCATCGGAGGATGGGGTGAAGCTTTCTTT. Protein: CAIGGWGEAFF.

This clonotype has a count of ten or more. The junction and the germline gene differ at one end; a read error may be behind it. The V gene is TRBV9, the J gene TRBJ2-2; 10 bases line up with TRBD2. CDR1 is SGDLS, CDR2 YYNGEE, per germline. The CDR3 runs 17 residues. The CDR3 is CASSVAGGGPGTGELFF. CDR3 coding DNA: TGTGCCAGCAGTGTAGCGGGGGGAGGGCCGGGCACCGGGGAGCTGTTTTTT.

This clonotype was recorded many times. The rearrangement joins TRBV29-1 to TRBJ1-1; 8 positions agree with TRBD1. The CDR3 is 17 residues long. Germline CDR1 and CDR2: SQVTM and ANQGSEA. V dropped 1 base and J dropped 2; count of bases not matched to a gene: 12. CDR3 coding DNA: TGCAGCGTTGAAGGTTTGATCGGACAGGGTCCCAACACTGAAGCTTTCTTT. Residues: CSVEGLIGQGPNTEAFF.

This clonotype was detected ten times or more. This chain joins TRBV28 and TRBJ1-1, with a tentative D call TRBD1 (5 bases). The CDR3 spans 12 residues. Trimming took 5 bases from V and 3 from J, leaving 7 bases between them. From germline, CDR1 is MDHEN and CDR2 SYDVKM. CDR3 bases: TGTGCCAGCAGTCAGGGTGACACTGAAGCTTTCTTT. This sequence encodes CASSQGDTEAFF.